The rows below give T cell receptor beta chains drawn from one sample of a study of T cells in Graves' hyperthyroidism and ophthalmopathy. TCRdb re-derived calls from the multiplex PCR reads in MiXCR, one entry per CDR3 protein. This table has about 280,000 distinct CDR3 sequences, under 30% appearing once. The sequenced material came from blood. Receptors were obtained from a middle-aged man with Graves' hyperthyroidism that later progressed to Graves' ophthalmopathy. Each CDR3 is given with its conserved first and last residue. The order of the fields is clone size, J gene, V gene, D gene, CDR3 DNA, CDR3 protein. The D gene is left open where the match is weak. Some rows mark clone size as missing; the rest say once, few, many or name a class of expanded clone.

clone_size: many; j_call: TRBJ2-3; v_call: TRBV19; d_call: TRBD2; cdr3_nt: TGTGCCTCCCAAAAGGGCGCGGGAGGGTTAGATACGCAGTATTTT; cdr3_aa: CASQKGAGGLDTQYF
clone_size: few; j_call: TRBJ2-5; v_call: TRBV20-1; d_call: NA; cdr3_nt: TGCAGTGCTAGCCCTGCTTGGAGGGACCAAGAGACCCAGTACTTC; cdr3_aa: CSASPAWRDQETQYF
clone_size: NA; j_call: TRBJ2-4; v_call: TRBV20-1; d_call: NA; cdr3_nt: TGCAGTGCTCTCAGGGGGGTTCGGAACATTCAGTACTTC; cdr3_aa: CSALRGVRNIQYF
clone_size: many; j_call: TRBJ1-1; v_call: TRBV28; d_call: NA; cdr3_nt: TGTGCCAGCAGTTTATGGAGAGGGCGGAACACTGAAGCTTTCTTT; cdr3_aa: CASSLWRGRNTEAFF
clone_size: NA; j_call: TRBJ1-5; v_call: TRBV28; d_call: NA; cdr3_nt: TGTGCCAGCCAGGGGAGGGGTTTAGGGAATCAGCCCCAGCATTTT; cdr3_aa: CASQGRGLGNQPQHF
clone_size: many; j_call: TRBJ1-1; v_call: TRBV5-1; d_call: NA; cdr3_nt: TGCGCCAGCAGCTCCGTTGGGGAGGGGACCAACACTGAAGCTTTCTTT; cdr3_aa: CASSSVGEGTNTEAFF
clone_size: many; j_call: TRBJ2-5; v_call: TRBV29-1; d_call: NA; cdr3_nt: TGCAGCGTTGTGGAGGGGGAGACCCAGTACTTC; cdr3_aa: CSVVEGETQYF
clone_size: many; j_call: TRBJ2-7; v_call: TRBV10-3; d_call: NA; cdr3_nt: TGTGCCATCAGTGAGAGTACAGCGGCAGGGCGGTACGAGCAGTACTTC; cdr3_aa: CAISESTAAGRYEQYF
clone_size: many; j_call: TRBJ2-7; v_call: TRBV27; d_call: TRBD1; cdr3_nt: TGTGCCAGCAGTTGGGACAGAACGCCCACTCGCGAGCAGTACTTC; cdr3_aa: CASSWDRTPTREQYF
clone_size: many; j_call: TRBJ1-1; v_call: TRBV6-5; d_call: NA; cdr3_nt: TGTGCCAGCGAGTCAGGGTCTTTGAACACTGAAGCTTTCTTT; cdr3_aa: CASESGSLNTEAFF
clone_size: few; j_call: TRBJ2-7; v_call: TRBV29-1; d_call: TRBD1; cdr3_nt: TGCAGCGTTGACCTTCCAGGGGGCTACGAGCAGTACTTC; cdr3_aa: CSVDLPGGYEQYF
clone_size: NA; j_call: TRBJ2-5; v_call: TRBV20-1; d_call: NA; cdr3_nt: TGCAGTGCTAGAGCTAGGGAGCATTTAGAGACCCAGTACTTC; cdr3_aa: CSARAREHLETQYF
clone_size: NA; j_call: TRBJ2-7; v_call: TRBV4-3; d_call: NA; cdr3_nt: TGCGCCAGCAGCCCTGCCCGGAGGGGTGCCTACGAGCAGTACTTC; cdr3_aa: CASSPARRGAYEQYF
clone_size: many; j_call: TRBJ2-7; v_call: TRBV6-5; d_call: TRBD1; cdr3_nt: TGTGCCAGCAGTTACCTCGGACAGGGGGCGTCGGAGCAGTACTTC; cdr3_aa: CASSYLGQGASEQYF
clone_size: many; j_call: TRBJ2-5; v_call: TRBV24-1; d_call: TRBD2; cdr3_nt: TGTGCCACCAGTGATACCAGCGGGAGAGCGCAAGAGACCCAGTACTTC; cdr3_aa: CATSDTSGRAQETQYF
clone_size: many; j_call: TRBJ2-5; v_call: TRBV4-1; d_call: TRBD1; cdr3_nt: TGCGCCAGCAGCCAAGTCCGAGGGGGCACTCAAGAGACCCAGTACTTC; cdr3_aa: CASSQVRGGTQETQYF
clone_size: NA; j_call: TRBJ2-2; v_call: TRBV11-2; d_call: NA; cdr3_nt: TGTGCCGGCAGGCCAATGGGACTGGCGAACACCGGGGAGCTGTTTTTT; cdr3_aa: CAGRPMGLANTGELFF
clone_size: many; j_call: TRBJ2-7; v_call: TRBV12-3/TRBV12-4; d_call: NA; cdr3_nt: TGTGCCAGCAGTTTAAATCGGCCGACCTACGAGCAGTACTTC; cdr3_aa: CASSLNRPTYEQYF
clone_size: many; j_call: TRBJ1-1; v_call: TRBV19; d_call: NA; cdr3_nt: TGTGCCAGTAGTAAGGGGGGTCGGGCCACTGAAGCTTTCTTT; cdr3_aa: CASSKGGRATEAFF
clone_size: NA; j_call: TRBJ1-2; v_call: TRBV15; d_call: NA; cdr3_nt: TGTGCCACCCCACTGACAGTCTCCTATGGCTACACCTTC; cdr3_aa: CATPLTVSYGYTF
clone_size: many; j_call: TRBJ2-7; v_call: TRBV12-3/TRBV12-4; d_call: NA; cdr3_nt: TGTGCCAGCAGTCCCGGGGGACAAGCTCCCTACGAGCAGTACTTC; cdr3_aa: CASSPGGQAPYEQYF
clone_size: NA; j_call: TRBJ1-2; v_call: TRBV12-3/TRBV12-4; d_call: NA; cdr3_nt: TGTGCCAGCAGAGGGACATGGGGCGGCTACACCTTC; cdr3_aa: CASRGTWGGYTF
clone_size: many; j_call: TRBJ2-2; v_call: TRBV19; d_call: NA; cdr3_nt: TGTGCCAGTAGTCAACAGCTTCTCAACACCGGGGAGCTGTTTTTT; cdr3_aa: CASSQQLLNTGELFF
clone_size: few; j_call: TRBJ1-1; v_call: TRBV6-1; d_call: NA; cdr3_nt: TGTGCCAGCAGTGACCGGCGGGAGGCTTTCTTT; cdr3_aa: CASSDRREAFF
clone_size: many; j_call: TRBJ1-1; v_call: TRBV27; d_call: NA; cdr3_nt: TGTGCCAGCTCACCTTCCGGGTACGCTGAAGCTTTCTTT; cdr3_aa: CASSPSGYAEAFF
clone_size: NA; j_call: TRBJ1-2; v_call: TRBV6-5; d_call: NA; cdr3_nt: TGTGCCAGCAGTTACTCGTCCAGCGGTCACTATGGCTACACCTTC; cdr3_aa: CASSYSSSGHYGYTF
clone_size: NA; j_call: TRBJ2-7; v_call: TRBV4-2; d_call: NA; cdr3_nt: TGTGCCAGCAGCTTCACGGCCAGCGCGTCCTACGAGCAGTACTTC; cdr3_aa: CASSFTASASYEQYF
clone_size: many; j_call: TRBJ1-1; v_call: TRBV20-1; d_call: NA; cdr3_nt: TGCAGTGCTAGCACTCACACTGAAGCTTTCTTT; cdr3_aa: CSASTHTEAFF
clone_size: many; j_call: TRBJ2-7; v_call: TRBV14; d_call: NA; cdr3_nt: TGTGCCAGCAGCCACGACCACGAGCAGTACTTC; cdr3_aa: CASSHDHEQYF
clone_size: NA; j_call: TRBJ2-5; v_call: TRBV7-8; d_call: NA; cdr3_nt: TGTGCCAGCAGCTTCGGAGGGTCAGAGACCCAGTACTTC; cdr3_aa: CASSFGGSETQYF
clone_size: many; j_call: TRBJ1-1; v_call: TRBV12-5; d_call: NA; cdr3_nt: TGTGCTAGTGGTTCCGACGCGGCGGAAGCTTTCTTT; cdr3_aa: CASGSDAAEAFF
clone_size: many; j_call: TRBJ1-1; v_call: TRBV20-1; d_call: NA; cdr3_nt: TGCAGTGCCTCGGTTCAGGCGAACACTGAAGCTTTCTTT; cdr3_aa: CSASVQANTEAFF
clone_size: NA; j_call: TRBJ2-2; v_call: TRBV24-1; d_call: NA; cdr3_nt: TGTGCCACCAGTGACCCCACAACGAACACCGGGGAGCTGTTTTTT; cdr3_aa: CATSDPTTNTGELFF
clone_size: many; j_call: TRBJ2-4; v_call: TRBV27; d_call: NA; cdr3_nt: TGTGCCAGCAGTTTAACATTACTAGCCAAAAACATTCAGTACTTC; cdr3_aa: CASSLTLLAKNIQYF
clone_size: NA; j_call: TRBJ2-7; v_call: TRBV2; d_call: NA; cdr3_nt: TGTGCCAGCAGTGAAGGGGGACGGTACGAGCAGTACTTC; cdr3_aa: CASSEGGRYEQYF
clone_size: NA; j_call: TRBJ1-1; v_call: TRBV6-1; d_call: TRBD1; cdr3_nt: TGTGCCAGCAGTGAGTTAGCCGGGACAGGGGGCACTGAAGCTTTCTTT; cdr3_aa: CASSELAGTGGTEAFF
clone_size: many; j_call: TRBJ2-7; v_call: TRBV6-2/TRBV6-3; d_call: TRBD2; cdr3_nt: TGTGCCAGCAGTTACTCAGGGAGCGGGGGGACTTACGAGCAGTACTTC; cdr3_aa: CASSYSGSGGTYEQYF
clone_size: many; j_call: TRBJ2-5; v_call: TRBV11-1; d_call: TRBD2; cdr3_nt: TGTGCCAGCAGTTCGAGGCCCCGGCTAGCGGGAGTAGGAGCAGAGACCCAGTACTTC; cdr3_aa: CASSSRPRLAGVGAETQYF
clone_size: many; j_call: TRBJ2-5; v_call: TRBV6-5; d_call: NA; cdr3_nt: TGTGCCAGCAGTCCCAGGGGTGGGGAGACCCAGTACTTC; cdr3_aa: CASSPRGGETQYF
clone_size: many; j_call: TRBJ1-3; v_call: TRBV5-1; d_call: TRBD1; cdr3_nt: TGCGCCAGCAGCCCGGGACAGACGACTGGAAACACCATATATTTT; cdr3_aa: CASSPGQTTGNTIYF
clone_size: many; j_call: TRBJ1-1; v_call: TRBV6-1; d_call: NA; cdr3_nt: TGTGCCAGCACTAGGTACATGAACACTGAAGCTTTCTTT; cdr3_aa: CASTRYMNTEAFF
clone_size: many; j_call: TRBJ1-1; v_call: TRBV7-3; d_call: NA; cdr3_nt: TGTGCCAGCAGCTTACAGGGCGGAATGAACACTGAAGCTTTCTTT; cdr3_aa: CASSLQGGMNTEAFF
clone_size: many; j_call: TRBJ1-5; v_call: TRBV27; d_call: NA; cdr3_nt: TGTGCCAGCAGCCCCAAACCTTTTGACGGGCGCGGTCAGCCCCAGCATTTT; cdr3_aa: CASSPKPFDGRGQPQHF
clone_size: many; j_call: TRBJ2-5; v_call: TRBV19; d_call: NA; cdr3_nt: TGTGCCAGTAGTCTAGCGAAAACCCAAGAGACCCAGTACTTC; cdr3_aa: CASSLAKTQETQYF
clone_size: many; j_call: TRBJ2-5; v_call: TRBV5-1; d_call: TRBD2; cdr3_nt: TGCGCCAGCAGCTTGACTAGCGGAGAAGAGACCCAGTACTTC; cdr3_aa: CASSLTSGEETQYF